The TCR beta chain described here comes from a study of blood T cell repertoires in COVID-19. On the study more broadly: In each case, the material was cDNA or gDNA derived from T cells, B-cell-depleted T cells, or PBMCs.

Sequencing used immunoSEQ multiplex PCR; TCRdb keeps in-frame clones, though not all of them. The profile shows roughly 300,000 clones, around 87% of them singletons. Germline V gene data show CDR1 as KGHSH and CDR2 as LQKENI. The CDR3 covers 13 residues. Trimming took 8 bases from V and 6 from J, leaving 17 bases between them. Specimen: peripheral blood. The origin of this receptor is a woman aged 40 to 50 who had recovered from COVID-19. The rearrangement joins TRBV18 to TRBJ2-7, with TRBD1 as a possible D gene (7 bases). CDR3 nucleotide sequence: TGTGCCAGCGGGCAGGGGGGCTTAGGCGAGCAGTACTTC. Translated, it gives CASGQGGLGEQYF. Filled out from reference TRBV18 and TRBJ2-7, the complete variable domain reads NAGVMQNPRHLVRRRGQEARLRCSPMKGHSHVYWYRQLPEEGLKFMVYLQKENIIDESGMPKERFSAEFPKEGPSILRIQQVVRGDSAAYFCASGQGGLGEQYFGPGTRLTVT.